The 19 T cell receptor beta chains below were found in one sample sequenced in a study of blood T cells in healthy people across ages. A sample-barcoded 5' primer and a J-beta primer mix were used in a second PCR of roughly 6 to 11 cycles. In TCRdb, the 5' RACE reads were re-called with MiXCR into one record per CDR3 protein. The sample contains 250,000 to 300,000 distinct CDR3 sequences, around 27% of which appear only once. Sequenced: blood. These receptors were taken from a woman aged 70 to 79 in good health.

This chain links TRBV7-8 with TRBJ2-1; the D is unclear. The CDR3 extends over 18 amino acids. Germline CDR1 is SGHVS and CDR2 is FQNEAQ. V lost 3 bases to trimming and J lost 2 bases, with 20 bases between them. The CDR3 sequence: CASSFRARGSNPYNEQFF. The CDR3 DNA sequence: TGTGCCAGCAGCTTCCGGGCCCGTGGATCGAACCCCTACAATGAGCAGTTCTTC.

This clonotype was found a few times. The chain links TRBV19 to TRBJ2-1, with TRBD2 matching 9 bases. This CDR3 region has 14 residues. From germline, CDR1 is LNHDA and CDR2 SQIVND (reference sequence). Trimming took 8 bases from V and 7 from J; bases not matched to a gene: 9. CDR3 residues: CASGGGGAWNEQFF. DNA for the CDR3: TGTGCCAGTGGCGGGGGGGGCGCATGGAATGAGCAGTTCTTC.

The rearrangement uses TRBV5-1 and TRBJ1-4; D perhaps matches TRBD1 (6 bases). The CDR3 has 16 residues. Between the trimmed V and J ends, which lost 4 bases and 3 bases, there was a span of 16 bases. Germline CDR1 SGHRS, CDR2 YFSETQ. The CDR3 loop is CASSQGGSAPNEKLFF. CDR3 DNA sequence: TGCGCCAGCAGCCAAGGGGGATCAGCACCTAATGAAAAACTGTTTTTT.

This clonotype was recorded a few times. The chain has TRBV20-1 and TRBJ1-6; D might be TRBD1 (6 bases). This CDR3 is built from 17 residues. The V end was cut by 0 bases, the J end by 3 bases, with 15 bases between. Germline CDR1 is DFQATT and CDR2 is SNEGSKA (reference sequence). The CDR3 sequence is CSARDYRGADYNSPLHF. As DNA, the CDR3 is TGCAGTGCTAGAGATTATCGGGGGGCGGACTATAATTCACCCCTCCACTTT.

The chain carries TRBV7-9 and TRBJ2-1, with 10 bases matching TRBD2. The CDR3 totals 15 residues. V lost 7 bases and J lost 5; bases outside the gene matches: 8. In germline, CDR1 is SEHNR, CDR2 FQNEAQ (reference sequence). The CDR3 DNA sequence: TGTGCCAGCAAGGTCGGACTAGCGGTTAACAATGAGCAGTTCTTC. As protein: CASKVGLAVNNEQFF. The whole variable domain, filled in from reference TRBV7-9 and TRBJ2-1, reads DTGVSQNPRHKITKRGQNVTFRCDPISEHNRLYWYRQTLGQGPEFLTYFQNEAQLEKSRLLSDRFSAERPKGSFSTLEIQRTEQGDSAMYLCASKVGLAVNNEQFFGPGTRLTVL.

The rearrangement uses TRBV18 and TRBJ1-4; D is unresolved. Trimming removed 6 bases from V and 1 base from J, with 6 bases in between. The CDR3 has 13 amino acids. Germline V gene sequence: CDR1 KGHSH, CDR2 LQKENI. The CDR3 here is CASSGQTNEKLFF. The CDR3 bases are TGTGCCAGCTCGGGCCAAACTAATGAAAAACTGTTTTTT.

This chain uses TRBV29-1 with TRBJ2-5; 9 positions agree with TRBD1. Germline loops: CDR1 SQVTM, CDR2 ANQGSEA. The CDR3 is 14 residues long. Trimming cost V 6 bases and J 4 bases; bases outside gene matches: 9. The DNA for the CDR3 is TGCAGCGTGGTAGACAGGGGGAAAGTAGAGACCCAGTACTTC. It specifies CSVVDRGKVETQYF.

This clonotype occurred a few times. CDR3: CASSYSMAQRGGEQFF. In DNA, the CDR3 is TGTGCCAGCAGTTACTCGATGGCTCAGCGGGGGGGGGAGCAGTTCTTC. The chain combines TRBV6-8 with TRBJ2-1, with TRBD2 identical over 10 bases. Germline CDR1 reads MNHGY; CDR2 reads SAAAGT. After removal of 0 bases from V and 10 bases from J, the junction contained 9 bases not matched to a gene. This CDR3 is 16 amino acids long.

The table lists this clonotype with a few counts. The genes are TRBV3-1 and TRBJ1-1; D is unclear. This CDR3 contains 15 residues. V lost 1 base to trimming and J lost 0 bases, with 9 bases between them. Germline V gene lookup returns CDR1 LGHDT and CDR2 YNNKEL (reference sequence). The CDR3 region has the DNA TGTGCCAGCAGCCAAGGACTGATGATGAACACTGAAGCTTTCTTT. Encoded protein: CASSQGLMMNTEAFF.

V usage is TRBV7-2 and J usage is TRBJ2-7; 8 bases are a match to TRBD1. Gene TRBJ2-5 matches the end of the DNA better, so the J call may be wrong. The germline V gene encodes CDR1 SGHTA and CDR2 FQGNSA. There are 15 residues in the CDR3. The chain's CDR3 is CASRDRVTKLETQYF. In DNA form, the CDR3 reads TGTGCCAGCAGGGACAGGGTGACGAAATTGGAGACCCAGTACTTC.

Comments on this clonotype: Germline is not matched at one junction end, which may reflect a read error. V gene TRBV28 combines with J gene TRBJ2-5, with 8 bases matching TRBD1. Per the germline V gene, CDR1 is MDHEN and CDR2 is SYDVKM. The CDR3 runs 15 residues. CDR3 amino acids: CAGSMTGEFQETQYF. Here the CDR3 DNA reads TGTGCCGGCAGTATGACAGGGGAATTTCAAGAGACCCAGTACTTC.

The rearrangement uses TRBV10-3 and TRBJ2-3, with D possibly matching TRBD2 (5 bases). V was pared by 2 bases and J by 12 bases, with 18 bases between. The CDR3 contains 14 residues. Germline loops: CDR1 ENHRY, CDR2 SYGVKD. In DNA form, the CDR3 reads TGTGCCATCAGTGAGAAGCTAGCTGCCCCCCACCAGTATTTT. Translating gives CAISEKLAAPHQYF.

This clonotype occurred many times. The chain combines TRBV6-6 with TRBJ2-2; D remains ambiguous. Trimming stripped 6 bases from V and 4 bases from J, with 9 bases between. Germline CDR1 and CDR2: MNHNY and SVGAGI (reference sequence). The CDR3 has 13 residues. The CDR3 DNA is TGTGCCAGCAGATCACCGGGCACCGGGGAGCTGTTTTTT. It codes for CASRSPGTGELFF.

CDR3: CASNGDGVETQYF. For the CDR3, the DNA is TGTGCCAGCAATGGGGATGGAGTGGAGACCCAGTACTTC. The chain uses TRBV28 and TRBJ2-5; D unclear. The germline V gene encodes CDR1 MDHEN and CDR2 SYDVKM. This CDR3 contains 13 residues. Trimming stripped 7 bases from V and 5 bases from J, with 14 bases between.

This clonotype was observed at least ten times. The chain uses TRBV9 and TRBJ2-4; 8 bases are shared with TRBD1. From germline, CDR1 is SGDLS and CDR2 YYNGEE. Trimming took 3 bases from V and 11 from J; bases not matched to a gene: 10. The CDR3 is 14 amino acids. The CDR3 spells CASSGNPDRAVQYF. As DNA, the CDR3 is TGTGCCAGCAGCGGTAACCCGGACAGGGCGGTTCAGTACTTC.

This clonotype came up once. The CDR3 region is CASRDLPGRTGNTIYF. The CDR3 region has the DNA TGTGCCAGCAGAGATCTTCCAGGTCGTACTGGAAACACCATATATTTT. The gene calls are TRBV6-2 or TRBV6-3 and TRBJ1-3; D remains unclear. CDR3 length: 16 residues. V gave up 6 bases and J gave up 2 bases, with 17 bases separating them. CDR1 and CDR2 from the germline V gene are MNHEY and SVGEGT.

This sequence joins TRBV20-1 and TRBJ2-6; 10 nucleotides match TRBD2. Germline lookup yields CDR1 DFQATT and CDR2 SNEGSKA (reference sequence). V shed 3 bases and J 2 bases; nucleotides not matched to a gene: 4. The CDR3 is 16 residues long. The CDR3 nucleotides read TGCAGTGCTAGCCCTAGCGGGAGTACTGGGGCCAACGTCCTGACTTTC. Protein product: CSASPSGSTGANVLTF.

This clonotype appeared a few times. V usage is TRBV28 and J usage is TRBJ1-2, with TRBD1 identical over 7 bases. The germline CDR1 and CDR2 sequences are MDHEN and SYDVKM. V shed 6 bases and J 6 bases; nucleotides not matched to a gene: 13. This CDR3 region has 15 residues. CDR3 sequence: CASSPGGSWSHGYTF. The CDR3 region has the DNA TGTGCCAGCAGCCCAGGGGGGTCCTGGTCCCATGGCTACACCTTC.

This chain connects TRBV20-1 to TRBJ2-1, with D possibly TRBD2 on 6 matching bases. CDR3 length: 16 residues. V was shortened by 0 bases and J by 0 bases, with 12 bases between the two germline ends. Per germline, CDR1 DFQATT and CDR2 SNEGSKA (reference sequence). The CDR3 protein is CSARDVGGSSYNEQFF. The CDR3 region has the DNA TGCAGTGCTAGAGATGTTGGGGGGAGCTCCTACAATGAGCAGTTCTTC.